Sequencing of this TCR beta chain was carried out in a study of shared clonotypes between healthy human individuals. Study-level points and caveats: With several donors compared, roughly 5% of naive CD4 clonotypes were shared. Generation probabilities of non-shared clonotypes were lower (relative to those shared by all four donors).

Regarding this clone: Its antigen remains unknown. The same CDR3 can be traced to other DNA sequences in this sample.

TCRdb's table, derived via immunoSEQ multiplex PCR, lists solely in-frame clones and lacks some. The data contain 400,000 to 600,000 clones, approximately 94% of them singletons. In germline, CDR1 is SGHNT, CDR2 YYREEE (reference sequence). V dropped 2 bases and J dropped 0 bases, with 8 bases sitting between them. The CDR3 sequence is 14 residues long. The chain has TRBV5-4 and TRBJ2-5; no definite D call. This receptor was identified in a woman in her twenties or thirties in good health. Input material: naive CD4+ T cells sorted from blood. Regarding subset: CD45RA+ positively selected. This CDR3 is CASSLGRDQETQYF. Here the CDR3 DNA reads TGTGCCAGCAGCTTAGGCAGAGACCAAGAGACCCAGTACTTC.